Below, one TCR beta chain is given with its context. Its recognized antigen is unknown. No qualities accompany the bases; no much larger clone lies one base away. These data originate in a study of blood T cell repertoires in COVID-19 (dated by TCRdb to the early 2020s). As for the study more broadly: Samples from collaborators originated in the United States, Italy and Spain and spanned both the acute and convalescent phases of COVID-19. The dataset comprised deeply sampled blood TCRbeta repertoires from subjects exposed to, actively infected with, or recovered from COVID-19. Nearly every sample came with metadata listing a de-identified subject ID, COVID-19 status, age in years and sex. The material from the prospective study consisted of cDNA or gDNA derived from T cells, B-cell-depleted T cells, or PBMCs. The repertoires were released in a freely available public database intended as a resource for research on the immune response to SARS-CoV-2. Samples came from the ongoing ImmuneRACE study (first 160 participants) plus 1,254 subjects from 6 global collaborators. Where available, HLA class I and class II types were taken from metadata supplied by the sample provider and were not determined by assay-based typing. What the authors observed across the whole study: Clinical and demographic metadata were provided uncurated, with the amount varying by source and participant.

Whole blood was collected in K2EDTA tubes by collaborating institutions according to the institutions' own protocols. For TCRbeta analysis, collaborator samples were shipped as frozen whole blood, as isolated PBMCs, or as DNA extracted from either sample type. TCRbeta CDR3 regions were amplified from genomic DNA using the immunoSEQ Assay, a bias-controlled multiplex PCR. In the authors' own workflow: The number of nucleated cells in each sample was estimated by amplification of reference gene primers within the assay. To quantify the absolute abundance of each unique TCRbeta CDR3 rearrangement, sequence reads were collapsed and filtered. For each sample, productive Simpson clonality was calculated by taking the square root of Simpson's diversity index across productive rearrangements. The clones in this table, taken by TCRdb from immuneACCESS, are in-frame only. Not every clone is retained; where verified, under half of the shortfall comes from an unresolved V gene, and the cause of the rest is unknown. The V and J calls and clone size are taken from that table; D and trimming were inferred from the DNA. Across this sample there are approximately 270,000 clones, with around 90% seen only once. Under 2.5% of the sample goes to the ten largest clones.

CDR1 and CDR2 were assigned from the germline V gene as MGHRA and YSYEKL. The CDR3 runs 16 residues from the cysteine to the phenylalanine. Kept here is only the CDR3 DNA, which spans 48 bases and is read in frame from base 1. V is cut by 4 bases and J by 6 bases, and the space between the germline ends is 16 bases. Rearrangement joined TRBV4-1 to TRBJ1-6; a confident D gene designation cannot be given. The source of this sequence is a man aged 50 or older with acute or convalescent COVID-19. Source material: peripheral blood. CDR3 protein: CASSRIEVPRNSPLHF. The DNA is TGCGCCAGCAGCCGGATAGAGGTACCCCGTAATTCACCCCTCCACTTT.